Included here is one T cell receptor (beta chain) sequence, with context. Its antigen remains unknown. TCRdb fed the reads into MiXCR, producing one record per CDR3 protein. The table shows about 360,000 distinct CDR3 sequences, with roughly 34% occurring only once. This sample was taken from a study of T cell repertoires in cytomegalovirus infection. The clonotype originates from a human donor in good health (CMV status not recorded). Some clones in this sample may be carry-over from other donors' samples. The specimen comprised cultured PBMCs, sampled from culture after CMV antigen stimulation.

This CDR3 reads CASRSQSGEQFF. As DNA, the CDR3 is TGTGCCAGCAGATCCCAAAGCGGCGAGCAGTTCTTC. This chain joins TRBV6-1 and TRBJ2-1, with D perhaps matching TRBD2 (5 bases). V was clipped by 6 bases and J by 10 bases, with 13 bases between them. CDR3 length equals 12 residues. Germline values: CDR1 MNHNS, CDR2 SASEGT.